These T cell receptor beta chains were read from a single sample in a study of siplizumab effects on memory and regulatory T cells. Profiled with immunoSEQ multiplex PCR; TCRdb holds only in-frame clones, not every one. The sample gives some 100,000 clones, roughly 97% of which show up once; 0.031% is in the top ten. Sequences were obtained from naive CD4+ T cells sorted from blood. The receptors derive from a human donor in good health. CDR3s include the opening cysteine and the closing phenylalanine or tryptophan. A D gene is named only where the DNA matches it firmly. Some rows mark clone size as missing; the rest say once, few, many or name a class of expanded clone.

d_gene	v_gene	j_gene	abundance	CDR3aa	CDR3nt
NA	TRBV7-2	TRBJ2-5	NA	CASSLGGGMAETQYF	TGTGCCAGCAGCTTAGGCGGAGGTATGGCAGAGACCCAGTACTTC
TRBD2	TRBV18	TRBJ2-5	NA	CASSPPGLAGGETQYF	TGTGCCAGCTCACCACCAGGACTAGCGGGGGGTGAGACCCAGTACTTC
TRBD1	TRBV19	TRBJ1-4	NA	CASSEQGAANEKLFF	TGTGCCAGTAGTGAGCAGGGGGCGGCTAATGAAAAACTGTTTTTT
NA	TRBV28	TRBJ1-1	NA	CASSSTGLEAFF	TGTGCCAGCAGCTCAACAGGACTTGAAGCTTTCTTT
NA	TRBV7-2	TRBJ1-2	NA	CASSFEPWGYTF	TGTGCCAGCAGCTTTGAACCGTGGGGCTACACCTTC
NA	TRBV27	TRBJ1-3	NA	CASSLREGNTIYF	TGTGCCAGCAGCCTCCGGGAAGGAAACACCATATATTTT
TRBD2	TRBV6-1	TRBJ2-5	NA	CASLAAQETQYF	TGTGCCAGCCTAGCGGCTCAAGAGACCCAGTACTTC
NA	TRBV7-2	TRBJ1-2	NA	CASSPTTGTGYGYTF	TGTGCCAGCAGCCCAACTACCGGGACGGGCTATGGCTACACCTTC
NA	TRBV5-4	TRBJ2-1	NA	CASSSYRGQGPPNEQFF	TGTGCCAGCAGCTCATACCGTGGGCAGGGGCCGCCCAATGAGCAGTTCTTC
NA	TRBV25-1	TRBJ2-2	NA	CASNPGASLSTGELFF	TGTGCCAGCAACCCTGGGGCAAGCCTTTCCACCGGGGAGCTGTTTTTT
NA	TRBV5-4	TRBJ1-2	NA	CASSPGGGLGYTF	TGTGCCAGCAGCCCGGGGGGGGGCCTGGGCTACACCTTC
NA	TRBV7-9	TRBJ1-2	once	CASSLAQVGGYTF	TGTGCCAGCAGCTTAGCCCAGGTTGGCGGCTACACCTTC
NA	TRBV5-5	TRBJ1-4	NA	CASSGVVSRGKLFF	TGTGCCAGCAGCGGGGTGGTCAGCCGCGGAAAACTGTTTTTT
NA	TRBV18	TRBJ1-4	NA	CASSPPYREASDEKLFF	TGTGCCAGCTCACCTCCATACAGGGAGGCTAGTGATGAAAAACTGTTTTTT
NA	TRBV5-6	TRBJ2-5	NA	CASSLVDF	TGTGCCAGCAGCTTGGTAGACTTC
NA	TRBV5-1	TRBJ1-5	NA	CASSLDSNQPQHF	TGCGCCAGCAGCTTGGATAGCAATCAGCCCCAGCATTTT
NA	TRBV4-1	TRBJ1-2	NA	CASRGLANYGYTF	TGCGCCAGCAGGGGCTTAGCTAACTATGGCTACACCTTC
TRBD1	TRBV9	TRBJ2-2	once	CASSVRDRAAAGELFF	TGTGCCAGCAGCGTCCGTGACAGGGCGGCGGCCGGGGAGCTGTTTTTT
NA	TRBV30	TRBJ1-5	NA	CAWSVHPQLPGPQHF	TGTGCCTGGAGTGTTCATCCCCAACTGCCTGGGCCCCAGCATTTT
NA	TRBV19	TRBJ1-3	NA	CASSVGSGNTIYF	TGTGCCAGTAGCGTCGGCAGTGGAAACACCATATATTTT
NA	TRBV5-1	TRBJ2-1	NA	CASSLGQVNEQFF	TGCGCCAGCAGCTTGGGCCAGGTTAATGAGCAGTTCTTC
NA	TRBV6-6	TRBJ1-3	NA	CASSRQGSAGNTIYF	TGTGCCAGCAGTCGTCAGGGTTCAGCTGGAAACACCATATATTTT
NA	TRBV25-1	TRBJ1-1	NA	CASRQLNTEAFF	TGTGCCAGCAGACAGCTGAACACTGAAGCTTTCTTT
TRBD1	TRBV6-4	TRBJ2-4	NA	CASSVTGGEGNIQYF	TGTGCCAGCAGTGTAACAGGGGGCGAGGGAAACATTCAGTACTTC
NA	TRBV5-1	TRBJ1-5	NA	CASSLEGEHQPQHF	TGCGCCAGCAGCTTGGAAGGGGAGCATCAGCCCCAGCATTTT
NA	TRBV30	TRBJ2-5	once	CAWSASLGPPQETQYF	TGTGCCTGGAGTGCGTCCTTAGGGCCTCCTCAAGAGACCCAGTACTTC
NA	TRBV5-6	TRBJ1-1	NA	CASSLFQMNTEAFF	TGTGCCAGCAGCTTGTTCCAGATGAACACTGAAGCTTTCTTT
TRBD1	TRBV5-4	TRBJ2-1	once	CASSLVGGRGSYNEQFF	TGTGCCAGCAGCTTGGTAGGGGGCAGGGGAAGCTACAATGAGCAGTTCTTC
NA	TRBV11-3	TRBJ1-6	NA	CASSLEGGSPLHF	TGTGCCAGCAGCTTGGAGGGGGGCTCACCCCTCCACTTT
NA	TRBV4-3	TRBJ2-7	once	CASSQEGGRAYYEQYF	TGCGCCAGCAGCCAAGAGGGGGGCCGAGCTTATTACGAGCAGTACTTC
NA	TRBV4-1	TRBJ2-7	NA	CASSQPAGRLYEQYF	TGCGCCAGCAGCCAGCCCGCGGGACGCCTCTACGAGCAGTACTTC
NA	TRBV19	TRBJ1-3	once	CATGRNSGNTIYF	TGTGCCACCGGGAGGAACTCTGGAAACACCATATATTTT
NA	TRBV30	TRBJ1-4	NA	CAWSDGGPTTNEKLFF	TGTGCCTGGAGCGATGGGGGGCCTACAACTAATGAAAAACTGTTTTTT
NA	TRBV5-4	TRBJ1-2	NA	CASSVTQGNYGYTF	TGTGCCAGCAGCGTTACCCAGGGGAACTATGGCTACACCTTC
NA	TRBV30	TRBJ1-1	NA	CAWSPRRETEAFF	TGTGCCTGGAGTCCTCGGAGAGAAACTGAAGCTTTCTTT
NA	TRBV7-9	TRBJ1-1	NA	CASSPGQRGNTEAFF	TGTGCCAGCAGCCCTGGACAGCGGGGGAACACTGAAGCTTTCTTT
NA	TRBV15	TRBJ1-1	once	CATRLKGVNTEAFF	TGTGCCACCAGACTAAAGGGGGTGAACACTGAAGCTTTCTTT
TRBD1	TRBV6-6	TRBJ1-2	NA	CASSYVAGGYGYTF	TGTGCCAGCAGTTACGTGGCAGGGGGCTATGGCTACACCTTC
NA	TRBV25-1	TRBJ1-4	NA	CASSRGQAATNEKLFF	TGTGCCAGCAGTCGGGGTCAAGCGGCAACTAATGAAAAACTGTTTTTT
TRBD1	TRBV30	TRBJ1-2	NA	CAWSGGPPGGSSTF	TGTGCCTGGAGTGGAGGACCCCCAGGGGGTAGCAGCACCTTC
TRBD1	TRBV4-3	TRBJ1-2	NA	CASSQVLQGAGYTF	TGCGCCAGCAGCCAAGTGTTACAGGGGGCGGGCTACACCTTC
TRBD1	TRBV19	TRBJ2-7	NA	CASSLRQGAYEQYF	TGTGCCAGTAGTTTACGACAGGGGGCTTACGAGCAGTACTTC
TRBD1	TRBV7-2	TRBJ1-5	once	CASSERTDRGQPQHF	TGTGCCAGCAGCGAACGAACCGACAGGGGACAGCCCCAGCATTTT
TRBD1	TRBV7-8	TRBJ1-6	NA	CASSLMTGTGRTSSYNSPLHF	TGTGCCAGCAGCTTAATGACGGGGACAGGAAGGACGAGCTCCTATAATTCACCCCTCCACTTT
NA	TRBV6-5	TRBJ1-4	NA	CASSDGGGQLFF	TGTGCCAGCAGTGATGGGGGCGGGCAACTGTTTTTT
NA	TRBV20-1	TRBJ1-3	once	CSTRAVDTIYF	TGCAGTACCCGGGCTGTGGACACCATATATTTT
NA	TRBV7-3	TRBJ2-3	NA	CASSLRAGSSTDTQYF	TGTGCCAGCAGCTTAAGGGCCGGATCTAGCACAGATACGCAGTATTTT
NA	TRBV15	TRBJ2-6	once	CATSRTSGSSGANVLTF	TGTGCCACCAGCAGAACCTCAGGGAGTTCTGGGGCCAACGTCCTGACTTTC
NA	TRBV5-6	TRBJ1-6	NA	CASSLDGVSYNSPLHF	TGTGCCAGCAGCTTGGATGGAGTCTCCTATAATTCACCCCTCCACTTT
TRBD1	TRBV27	TRBJ2-7	NA	CASSFFRGHTYEQYF	TGTGCCAGCAGTTTCTTCAGGGGGCATACCTACGAGCAGTACTTC
TRBD1	TRBV15	TRBJ2-7	NA	CATSRGTGGSYEQYF	TGTGCCACCAGCAGAGGGACAGGGGGGTCCTACGAGCAGTACTTC